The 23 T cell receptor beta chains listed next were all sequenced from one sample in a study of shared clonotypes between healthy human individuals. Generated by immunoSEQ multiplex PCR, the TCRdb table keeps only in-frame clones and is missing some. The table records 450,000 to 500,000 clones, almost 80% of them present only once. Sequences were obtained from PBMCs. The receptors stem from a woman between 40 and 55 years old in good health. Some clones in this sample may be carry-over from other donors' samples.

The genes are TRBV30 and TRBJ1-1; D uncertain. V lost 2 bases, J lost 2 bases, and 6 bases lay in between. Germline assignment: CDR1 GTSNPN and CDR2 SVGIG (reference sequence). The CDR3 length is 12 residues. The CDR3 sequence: CAWSRANTEAFF. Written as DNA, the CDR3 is TGTGCCTGGAGTAGGGCAAACACTGAAGCTTTCTTT. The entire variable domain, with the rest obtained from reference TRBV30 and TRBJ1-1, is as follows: SQTIHQWPATLVQPVGSPLSLECTVEGTSNPNLYWYRQAAGRGLQLLFYSVGIGQISSEVPQNLSASRPQDRQFILSSKKLLLSDSGFYLCAWSRANTEAFFGQGTRLTVV.

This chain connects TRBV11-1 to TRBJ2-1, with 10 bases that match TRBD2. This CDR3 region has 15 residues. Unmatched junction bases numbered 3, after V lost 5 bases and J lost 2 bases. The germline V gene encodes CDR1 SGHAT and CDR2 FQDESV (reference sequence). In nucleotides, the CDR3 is TGTGCCAGCAGCAAAACTAGCGGGACCTACAATGAGCAGTTCTTC. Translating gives CASSKTSGTYNEQFF.

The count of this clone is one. In nucleotides, the CDR3 is TGTGCCAGCAGTTACACGGACGACACCGGGGAGCTGTTTTTT. This codes for CASSYTDDTGELFF. V and J are TRBV2 and TRBJ2-2; D not resolved. The CDR3 is 14 residues long. V was shortened by 5 bases and J by 3 bases, with 10 bases between the two germline ends. Per germline, CDR1 SNHLY and CDR2 FYNNEI.

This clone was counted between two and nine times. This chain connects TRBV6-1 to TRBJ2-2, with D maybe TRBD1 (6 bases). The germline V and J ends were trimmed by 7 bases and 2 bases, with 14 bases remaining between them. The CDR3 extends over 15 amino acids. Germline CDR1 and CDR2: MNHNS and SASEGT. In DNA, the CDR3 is TGTGCCAGCACCCCGGGACAACTCAACACCGGGGAGCTGTTTTTT. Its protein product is CASTPGQLNTGELFF.

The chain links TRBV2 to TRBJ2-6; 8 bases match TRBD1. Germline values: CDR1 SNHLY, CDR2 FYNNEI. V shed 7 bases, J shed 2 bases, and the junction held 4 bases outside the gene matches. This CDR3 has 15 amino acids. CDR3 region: CASKQQGAGANVLTF. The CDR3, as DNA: TGTGCCAGCAAACAACAGGGGGCTGGGGCCAACGTCCTGACTTTC.

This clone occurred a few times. Written as DNA, the CDR3 is TGTGCCAGCAGTGACCGCGCCGGCGGGGGTTCACCCCTCCACTTT. As protein: CASSDRAGGGSPLHF. J is TRBJ1-6 and V is TRBV6-4; a possible D gene is TRBD1 (5 bases). Germline CDR1 reads MRHNA; CDR2 reads SNTAGT. Trimming shortened V by 2 bases and J by 9 bases, and 14 bases separated the two germline ends. The CDR3 runs 15 residues.

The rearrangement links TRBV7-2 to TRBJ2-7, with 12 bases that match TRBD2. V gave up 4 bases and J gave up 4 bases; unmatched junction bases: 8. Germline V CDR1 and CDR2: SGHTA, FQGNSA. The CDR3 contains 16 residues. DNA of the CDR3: TGTGCCAGCAGCTCATTGACTAGCGGGAGTTTGTACGAGCAGTACTTC. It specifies CASSSLTSGSLYEQYF. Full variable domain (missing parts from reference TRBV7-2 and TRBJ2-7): GAGVSQSPSNKVTEKGKDVELRCDPISGHTALYWYRQSLGQGLEFLIYFQGNSAPDKSGLPSDRFSAERTGGSVSTLTIQRTQQEDSAVYLCASSSLTSGSLYEQYFGPGTRLTVT.

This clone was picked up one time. CDR3 nucleotides: TGCAGCGTTGATCGGGTATTCCAAGAGACCCAGTACTTC. It is translated as CSVDRVFQETQYF. The chain links TRBV29-1 to TRBJ2-5; D call uncertain. The germline gives CDR1 SQVTM, CDR2 ANQGSEA. With 3 bases removed from V and 1 base from J, the gap between germline ends came to 9 bases. This CDR3 comprises 13 residues.

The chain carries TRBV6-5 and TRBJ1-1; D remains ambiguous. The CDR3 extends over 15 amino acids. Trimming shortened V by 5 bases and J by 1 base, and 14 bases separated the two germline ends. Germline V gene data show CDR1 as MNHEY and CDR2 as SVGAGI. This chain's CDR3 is CASSHVPEGNTEAFF. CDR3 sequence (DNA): TGTGCCAGCAGTCATGTCCCTGAGGGGAACACTGAAGCTTTCTTT.

In nucleotides, the CDR3 is TGTGCCAGCACCTCAGGAGGGGTGAACACTGAAGCTTTCTTT. It translates to CASTSGGVNTEAFF. The V call is TRBV28, the J call TRBJ1-1; possibly TRBD1 for D (5 bases). Germline assignment: CDR1 MDHEN and CDR2 SYDVKM. With 7 bases removed from V and 0 bases from J, the gap between germline ends came to 12 bases. This CDR3 is 14 amino acids long.

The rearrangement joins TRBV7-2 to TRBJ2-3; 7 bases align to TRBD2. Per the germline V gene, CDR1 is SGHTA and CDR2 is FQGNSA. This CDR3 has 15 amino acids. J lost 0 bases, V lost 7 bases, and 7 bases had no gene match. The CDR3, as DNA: TGTGCCAGCACCACTGGGGGAGGGAGCACAGATACGCAGTATTTT. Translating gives CASTTGGGSTDTQYF.

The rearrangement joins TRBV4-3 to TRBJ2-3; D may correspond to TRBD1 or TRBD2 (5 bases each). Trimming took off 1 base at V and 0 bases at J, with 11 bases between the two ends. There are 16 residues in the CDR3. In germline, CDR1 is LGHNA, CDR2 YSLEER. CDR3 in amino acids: CASSQAGPPSTDTQYF. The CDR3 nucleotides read TGCGCCAGCAGCCAAGCGGGGCCCCCTAGCACAGATACGCAGTATTTT.

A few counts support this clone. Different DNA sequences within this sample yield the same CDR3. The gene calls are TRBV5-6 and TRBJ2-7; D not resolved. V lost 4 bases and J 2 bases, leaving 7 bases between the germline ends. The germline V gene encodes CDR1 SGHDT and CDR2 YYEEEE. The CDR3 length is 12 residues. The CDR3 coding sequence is TGTGCCAGCAGCATGGGTCCCTACGAGCAGTACTTC. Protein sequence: CASSMGPYEQYF.

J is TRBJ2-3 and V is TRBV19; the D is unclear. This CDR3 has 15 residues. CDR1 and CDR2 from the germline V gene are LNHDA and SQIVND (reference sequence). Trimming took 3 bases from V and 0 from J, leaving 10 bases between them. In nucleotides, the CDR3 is TGTGCCAGTAGTATTCAATGGGCTAGCACAGATACGCAGTATTTT. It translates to CASSIQWASTDTQYF.

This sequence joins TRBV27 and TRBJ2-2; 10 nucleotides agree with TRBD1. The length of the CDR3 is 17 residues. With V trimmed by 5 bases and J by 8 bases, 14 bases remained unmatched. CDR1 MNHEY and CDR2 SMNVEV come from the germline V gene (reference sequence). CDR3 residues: CASSPHKTGTGEGELFF. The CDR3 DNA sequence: TGTGCCAGCAGTCCACATAAAACCGGGACAGGGGAAGGGGAGCTGTTTTTT.

CDR3 bases: TGTGCCAGTAGCCGACGGGGGGCCCTCGGTACTAATGAAAAACTGTTTTTT. This gives the protein CASSRRGALGTNEKLFF. The V gene is TRBV19, the J gene TRBJ1-4; D perhaps matches TRBD1 (6 bases). The CDR3 sequence is 17 residues long. CDR1 is LNHDA and CDR2 is SQIVND in the germline V gene (reference sequence). V was clipped by 6 bases and J by 2 bases, with 19 bases between them. The complete variable domain, with remaining parts taken from reference TRBV19 and TRBJ1-4, reads DGGITQSPKYLFRKEGQNVTLSCEQNLNHDAMYWYRQDPGQGLRLIYYSQIVNDFQKGDIAEGYSVSREKKESFPLTVTSAQKNPTAFYLCASSRRGALGTNEKLFFGSGTQLSVL.

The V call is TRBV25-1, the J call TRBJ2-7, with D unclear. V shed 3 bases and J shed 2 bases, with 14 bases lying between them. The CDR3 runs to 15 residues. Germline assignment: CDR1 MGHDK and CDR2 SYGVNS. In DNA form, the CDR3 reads TGTGCCAGCAGTGACCCCGGACGGAACCCCTACGAGCAGTACTTC. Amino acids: CASSDPGRNPYEQYF.

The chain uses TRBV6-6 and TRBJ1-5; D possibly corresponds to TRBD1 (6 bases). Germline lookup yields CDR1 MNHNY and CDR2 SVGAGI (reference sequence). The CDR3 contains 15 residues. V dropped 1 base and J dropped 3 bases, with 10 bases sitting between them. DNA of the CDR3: TGTGCCAGCAGTTACTTGGACAGAAACAATCAGCCCCAGCATTTT. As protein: CASSYLDRNNQPQHF.

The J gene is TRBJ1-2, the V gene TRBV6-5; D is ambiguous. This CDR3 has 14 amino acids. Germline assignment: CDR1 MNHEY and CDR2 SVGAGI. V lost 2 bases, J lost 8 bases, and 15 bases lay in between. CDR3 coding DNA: TGTGCCAGCAGTTACGATTCCGGGCCCCGCGGCTACACCTTC. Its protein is CASSYDSGPRGYTF.

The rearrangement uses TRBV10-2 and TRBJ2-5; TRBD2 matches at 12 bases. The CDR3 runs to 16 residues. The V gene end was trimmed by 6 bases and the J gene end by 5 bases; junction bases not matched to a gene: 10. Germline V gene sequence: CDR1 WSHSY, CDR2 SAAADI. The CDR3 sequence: CASRGTSGRPWETQYF. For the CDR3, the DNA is TGCGCCAGCAGAGGGACTAGCGGGCGGCCATGGGAGACCCAGTACTTC.

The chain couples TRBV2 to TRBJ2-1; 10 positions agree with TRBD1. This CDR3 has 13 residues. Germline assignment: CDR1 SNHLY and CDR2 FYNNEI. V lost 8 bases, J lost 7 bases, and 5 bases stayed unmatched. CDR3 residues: CASETGGLNEQFF. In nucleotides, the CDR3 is TGTGCCAGCGAGACAGGGGGCTTGAATGAGCAGTTCTTC.

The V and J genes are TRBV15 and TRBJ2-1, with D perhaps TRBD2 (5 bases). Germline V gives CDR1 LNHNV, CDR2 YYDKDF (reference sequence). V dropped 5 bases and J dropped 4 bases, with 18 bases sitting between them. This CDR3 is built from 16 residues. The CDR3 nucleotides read TGTGCCACCAGCTCTTTCAAGAGGGCCGGTTACAATGAGCAGTTCTTC. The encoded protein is CATSSFKRAGYNEQFF.

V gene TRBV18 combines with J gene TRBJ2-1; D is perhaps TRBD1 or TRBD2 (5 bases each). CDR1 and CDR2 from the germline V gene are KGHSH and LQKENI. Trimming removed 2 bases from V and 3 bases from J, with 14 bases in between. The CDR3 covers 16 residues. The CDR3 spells CASSPSGTKGYNEQFF. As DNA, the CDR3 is TGTGCCAGCTCACCATCCGGGACCAAGGGCTACAATGAGCAGTTCTTC.